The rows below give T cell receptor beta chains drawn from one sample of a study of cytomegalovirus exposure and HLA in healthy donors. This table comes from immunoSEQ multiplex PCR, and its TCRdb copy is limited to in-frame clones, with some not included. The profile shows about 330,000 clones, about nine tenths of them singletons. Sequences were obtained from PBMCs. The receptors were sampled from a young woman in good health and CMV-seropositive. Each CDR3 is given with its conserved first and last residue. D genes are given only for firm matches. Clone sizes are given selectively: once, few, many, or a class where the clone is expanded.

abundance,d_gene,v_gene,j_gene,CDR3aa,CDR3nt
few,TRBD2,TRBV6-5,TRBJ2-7,CASSTGGTSGYEQYF,TGTGCCAGCAGCACAGGGGGGACTAGCGGCTACGAGCAGTACTTC
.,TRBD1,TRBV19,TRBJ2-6,CATGQASGANVLTF,TGTGCCACAGGACAGGCCTCTGGGGCCAACGTCCTGACTTTC
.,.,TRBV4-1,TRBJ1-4,CASKPNLGEKLFF,TGCGCCAGCAAGCCTAACCTCGGGGAAAAACTGTTTTTT
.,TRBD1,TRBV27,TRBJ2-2,CASSPRTGRTGELFF,TGTGCCAGCAGTCCTAGGACAGGGCGGACCGGGGAGCTGTTTTTT
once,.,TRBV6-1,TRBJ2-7,CASSEDNQRSYEQYF,TGTGCCAGCAGTGAAGATAATCAGAGATCCTACGAGCAGTACTTC
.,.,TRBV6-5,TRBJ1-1,CASSSGNTEAFF,TGTGCCAGCAGTTCGGGGAACACTGAAGCTTTCTTT
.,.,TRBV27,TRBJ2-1,CASSLLETAYNEQFF,TGTGCCAGCAGTTTATTGGAGACAGCCTACAATGAGCAGTTCTTC
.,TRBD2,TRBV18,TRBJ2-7,CASSRATSGVPYEQYF,TGTGCCAGCTCACGGGCCACTAGCGGGGTCCCCTACGAGCAGTACTTC
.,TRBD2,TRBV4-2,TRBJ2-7,CASSQEGGSGAYEQYF,TGTGCCAGCAGCCAAGAGGGCGGGAGCGGGGCGTACGAGCAGTACTTC
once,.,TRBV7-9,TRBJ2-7,CASSFLGNEQYF,TGTGCCAGCAGCTTTCTTGGGAACGAGCAGTACTTC
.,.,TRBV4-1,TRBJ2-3,CASSQWIGGDTQYF,TGCGCCAGCAGCCAATGGATCGGCGGGGATACGCAGTATTTT
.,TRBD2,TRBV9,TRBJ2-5,CASSVLAGGHLETQYF,TGTGCCAGCAGCGTTCTAGCGGGGGGCCACTTAGAGACCCAGTACTTC
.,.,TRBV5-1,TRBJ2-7,CASSLALSEQYF,TGCGCCAGCAGCTTGGCTCTCTCCGAGCAGTACTTC
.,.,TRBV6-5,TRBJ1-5,CASRRSGQPQHF,TGTGCCAGCCGTCGGAGTGGGCAGCCCCAGCATTTT
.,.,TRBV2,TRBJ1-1,CASSELNTEAFF,TGTGCCAGCAGTGAATTGAACACTGAAGCTTTCTTT
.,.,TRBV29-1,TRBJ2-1,CSVEAVNEQFF,TGCAGCGTTGAAGCGGTGAATGAGCAGTTCTTC
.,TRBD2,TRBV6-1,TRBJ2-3,CASARGITDTQYF,TGTGCCAGCGCGCGGGGGATCACAGATACGCAGTATTTT
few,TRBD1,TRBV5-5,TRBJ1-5,CASSTTGDQPQHF,TGTGCCAGCAGCACGACAGGGGATCAGCCCCAGCATTTT
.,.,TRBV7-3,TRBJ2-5,CASSWSRGYQETQYF,TGTGCCAGCAGCTGGAGTCGAGGGTACCAAGAGACCCAGTACTTC
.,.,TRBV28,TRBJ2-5,CASSLGLINQETQYF,TGTGCCAGCAGTTTGGGGCTTATAAACCAAGAGACCCAGTACTTC
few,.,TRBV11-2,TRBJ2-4,CASSSTGGGGGLAKNIQYF,TGTGCCAGCAGCTCAACAGGTGGTGGAGGGGGCCTAGCCAAAAACATTCAGTACTTC
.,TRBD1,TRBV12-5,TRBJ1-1,CASGLGTGSGEAFF,TGTGCTAGTGGTTTGGGGACAGGGTCGGGTGAAGCTTTCTTT
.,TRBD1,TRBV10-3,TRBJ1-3,CAISEPGTGFRNTIYF,TGTGCCATCAGTGAGCCTGGGACAGGGTTCAGGAACACCATATATTTT
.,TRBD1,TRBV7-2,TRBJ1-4,CASSLSQGGGEKLFF,TGTGCCAGCAGCTTATCCCAGGGGGGTGGTGAAAAACTGTTTTTT